This is a list of T cell receptor beta chains from one sample in a study of Tregs in tolerant kidney transplant recipients. Libraries were prepared by immunoSEQ multiplex PCR; TCRdb keeps only in-frame clonotypes and omits some of them. The sample shows roughly 70,000 clones, 65% to 85% of them seen only once. Specimen: CD4+ T cells from blood. The receptors here all came from a human donor in good health. Each CDR3 is given with its conserved first and last residue. D genes are given only for firm matches. The listing skips clone size in some rows; elsewhere it reads once, few, many or a size class.

J: TRBJ1-1
V: TRBV6-5
D: NA
size: NA
CDR3: CASSYSRVGFTEAFF
DNA: TGTGCCAGCAGTTACTCCCGGGTAGGGTTCACTGAAGCTTTCTTT

J: TRBJ2-5
V: TRBV7-2
D: TRBD1
size: NA
CDR3: CASSRDSQETQYF
DNA: TGTGCCAGCAGCCGGGACAGTCAAGAGACCCAGTACTTC

J: TRBJ1-2
V: TRBV10-3
D: NA
size: NA
CDR3: CAISDRANYGYTF
DNA: TGTGCCATCAGTGATCGGGCCAACTATGGCTACACCTTC

J: TRBJ2-1
V: TRBV25-1
D: NA
size: NA
CDR3: CASSRRGANNEQFF
DNA: TGTGCCAGCAGTCGTCGGGGGGCAAACAATGAGCAGTTCTTC

J: TRBJ2-4
V: TRBV19
D: NA
size: NA
CDR3: CASSSTLAKNIQYF
DNA: TGTGCCAGTAGTTCAACTTTAGCCAAAAACATTCAGTACTTC

J: TRBJ1-6
V: TRBV27
D: NA
size: NA
CDR3: CASGGNSPLHF
DNA: TGTGCCAGCGGGGGGAATTCACCCCTCCACTTT

J: TRBJ2-2
V: TRBV19
D: NA
size: NA
CDR3: CASSEWSTLITGELFF
DNA: TGTGCCAGTAGTGAGTGGTCAACCCTGATAACCGGGGAGCTGTTTTTT

J: TRBJ1-5
V: TRBV19
D: TRBD1
size: few
CDR3: CASTVTGGYQPQHF
DNA: TGTGCCAGTACTGTGACAGGGGGCTATCAGCCCCAGCATTTT

J: TRBJ2-1
V: TRBV18
D: NA
size: NA
CDR3: CASSPNSNEQFF
DNA: TGTGCCAGCTCACCAAATTCGAATGAGCAGTTCTTC

J: TRBJ1-5
V: TRBV7-2
D: TRBD1
size: NA
CDR3: CASSLTGLGSQPQHF
DNA: TGTGCCAGCAGCCTGACAGGGTTGGGTTCTCAGCCCCAGCATTTT

J: TRBJ2-5
V: TRBV6-5
D: NA
size: NA
CDR3: CASSTGTMAQETQYF
DNA: TGTGCCAGCAGTACCGGGACCATGGCCCAAGAGACCCAGTACTTC

J: TRBJ2-5
V: TRBV19
D: TRBD2
size: NA
CDR3: CASKTGGETQYF
DNA: TGTGCCAGTAAGACGGGGGGAGAGACCCAGTACTTC

J: TRBJ2-1
V: TRBV15
D: TRBD2
size: NA
CDR3: CATNPGLAGYNEQFF
DNA: TGTGCCACGAATCCAGGACTAGCGGGGTACAATGAGCAGTTCTTC

J: TRBJ2-5
V: TRBV5-4
D: NA
size: NA
CDR3: CASSHLEGGPGETQYF
DNA: TGTGCCAGCAGCCACCTCGAAGGGGGACCAGGGGAGACCCAGTACTTC

J: TRBJ2-1
V: TRBV6-1
D: TRBD2
size: NA
CDR3: CASSGALAESYNEQFF
DNA: TGTGCCAGCAGTGGTGCGCTAGCGGAGTCCTACAATGAGCAGTTCTTC

J: TRBJ2-3
V: TRBV6-5
D: NA
size: NA
CDR3: CASSYSGYTDTQYF
DNA: TGTGCCAGCAGTTACTCAGGCTACACAGATACGCAGTATTTT

J: TRBJ2-5
V: TRBV14
D: NA
size: NA
CDR3: CASSQGDTLSAQYF
DNA: TGTGCCAGCAGCCAAGGGGACACCCTTTCTGCCCAGTACTTC

J: TRBJ2-7
V: TRBV27
D: NA
size: NA
CDR3: CASSLSGPYEQYF
DNA: TGTGCCAGCAGTTTAAGTGGCCCCTACGAGCAGTACTTC

J: TRBJ2-7
V: TRBV6-5
D: TRBD2
size: NA
CDR3: CASSLLGGSYEQYF
DNA: TGTGCCAGCAGTCTCCTCGGGGGGTCTTACGAGCAGTACTTC

J: TRBJ2-1
V: TRBV6-6
D: NA
size: NA
CDR3: CASSILVGYNEQFF
DNA: TGTGCCAGCAGTATCCTAGTGGGTTACAATGAGCAGTTCTTC

J: TRBJ2-7
V: TRBV5-1
D: NA
size: NA
CDR3: CASSLGQLPYEQYF
DNA: TGCGCCAGCAGCTTGGGTCAACTCCCATACGAGCAGTACTTC

J: TRBJ2-1
V: TRBV2
D: TRBD1
size: NA
CDR3: CASRGQGAGEQFF
DNA: TGTGCCAGCAGGGGACAGGGAGCCGGGGAGCAGTTCTTC

J: TRBJ1-2
V: TRBV7-2
D: NA
size: NA
CDR3: CASSPFVGYTF
DNA: TGTGCCAGCAGCCCTTTTGTAGGCTACACCTTC

J: TRBJ1-2
V: TRBV19
D: NA
size: NA
CDR3: CASSIDNELYGYTF
DNA: TGTGCCAGTAGTATTGATAACGAACTCTATGGCTACACCTTC

J: TRBJ1-4
V: TRBV11-2
D: NA
size: NA
CDR3: CASRKWGSKNEKLFF
DNA: TGTGCCAGCAGGAAGTGGGGCAGCAAGAATGAAAAACTGTTTTTT

J: TRBJ1-5
V: TRBV7-2
D: NA
size: NA
CDR3: CASSSGTVSNQPQHF
DNA: TGTGCCAGCAGCTCCGGGACGGTTAGCAATCAGCCCCAGCATTTT

J: TRBJ2-2
V: TRBV19
D: TRBD1
size: NA
CDR3: CASSDPPTGGFAGELFF
DNA: TGTGCCAGTAGCGACCCACCGACAGGGGGCTTTGCCGGGGAGCTGTTTTTT

J: TRBJ2-3
V: TRBV5-4
D: TRBD2
size: NA
CDR3: CASSPGGPGDTQYF
DNA: TGTGCCAGCAGCCCGGGGGGGCCGGGCGATACGCAGTATTTT

J: TRBJ1-5
V: TRBV27
D: NA
size: NA
CDR3: CASSLGRGSNQPQHF
DNA: TGTGCCAGCAGTTTAGGGCGGGGGAGTAATCAGCCCCAGCATTTT

J: TRBJ1-4
V: TRBV20-1
D: NA
size: few
CDR3: CSASVPPRLFF
DNA: TGCAGTGCTAGTGTACCCCCGCGACTGTTTTTT

J: TRBJ2-6
V: TRBV5-1
D: NA
size: NA
CDR3: CASSSGQTSGANVLTF
DNA: TGCGCCAGCAGCTCAGGACAAACCTCTGGGGCCAACGTCCTGACTTTC

J: TRBJ1-1
V: TRBV4-1
D: NA
size: once
CDR3: CASSQDPGRNTEAFF
DNA: TGCGCCAGCAGCCAAGACCCCGGGAGGAACACTGAAGCTTTCTTT

J: TRBJ1-5
V: TRBV27
D: TRBD1
size: NA
CDR3: CASSRQGAEQPQHF
DNA: TGTGCCAGCAGTCGACAGGGGGCTGAACAGCCCCAGCATTTT

J: TRBJ2-7
V: TRBV10-3
D: NA
size: NA
CDR3: CAISDTRDVTVNF
DNA: TGTGCCATCAGTGATACCCGGGACGTCACGGTCAACTTC

J: TRBJ2-2
V: TRBV19
D: NA
size: once
CDR3: CASSIRRLNTGELFF
DNA: TGTGCCAGTAGTATTAGACGGCTGAACACCGGGGAGCTGTTTTTT

J: TRBJ1-2
V: TRBV10-3
D: NA
size: NA
CDR3: CAISESMGINYGYTF
DNA: TGTGCCATCAGTGAGTCGATGGGTATTAACTATGGCTACACCTTC

J: TRBJ1-5
V: TRBV2
D: NA
size: NA
CDR3: CASKETDGSNQPQHF
DNA: TGTGCCAGCAAGGAGACAGATGGGTCAAATCAGCCCCAGCATTTT

J: TRBJ1-5
V: TRBV5-4
D: NA
size: NA
CDR3: CASSLGDNQPQHF
DNA: TGTGCCAGCAGCTTGGGGGACAATCAGCCCCAGCATTTT